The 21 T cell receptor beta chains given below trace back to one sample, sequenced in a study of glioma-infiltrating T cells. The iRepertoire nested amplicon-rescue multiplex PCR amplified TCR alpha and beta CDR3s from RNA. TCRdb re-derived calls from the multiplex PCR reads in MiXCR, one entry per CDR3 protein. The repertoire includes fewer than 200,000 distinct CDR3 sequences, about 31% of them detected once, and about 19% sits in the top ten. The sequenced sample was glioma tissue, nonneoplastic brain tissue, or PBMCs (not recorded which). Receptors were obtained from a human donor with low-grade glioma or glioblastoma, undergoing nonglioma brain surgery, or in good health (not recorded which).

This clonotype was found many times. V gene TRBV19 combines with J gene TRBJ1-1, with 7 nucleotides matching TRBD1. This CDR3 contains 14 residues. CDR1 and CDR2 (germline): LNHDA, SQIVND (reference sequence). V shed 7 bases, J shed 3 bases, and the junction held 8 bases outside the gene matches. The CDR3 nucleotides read TGTGCCAGTACCCCCGTCAGGGGGGACACTGAAGCTTTCTTT. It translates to CASTPVRGDTEAFF.

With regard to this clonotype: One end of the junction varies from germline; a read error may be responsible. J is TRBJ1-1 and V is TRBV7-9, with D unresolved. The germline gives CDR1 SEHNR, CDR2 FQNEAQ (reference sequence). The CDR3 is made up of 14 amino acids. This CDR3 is CASSSRQWNSEAFF. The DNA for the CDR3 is TGTGCCAGCAGCTCTCGACAATGGAACAGTGAAGCTTTCTTT.

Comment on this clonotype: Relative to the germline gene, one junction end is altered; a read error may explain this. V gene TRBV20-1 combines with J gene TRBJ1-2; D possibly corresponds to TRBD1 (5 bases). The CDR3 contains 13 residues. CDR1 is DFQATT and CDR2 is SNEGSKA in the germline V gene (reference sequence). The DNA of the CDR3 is TGCAGTTCTAGAGAGGGGCTGGACTGTGGCTACACCTTC. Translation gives CSSREGLDCGYTF.

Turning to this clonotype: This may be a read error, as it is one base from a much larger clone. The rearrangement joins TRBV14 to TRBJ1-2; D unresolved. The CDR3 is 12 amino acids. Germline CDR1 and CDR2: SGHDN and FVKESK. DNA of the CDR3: TGTGCCAGCGGCCAAGATCGGATTGGCTACAGCTTC. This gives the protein CASGQDRIGYSF.

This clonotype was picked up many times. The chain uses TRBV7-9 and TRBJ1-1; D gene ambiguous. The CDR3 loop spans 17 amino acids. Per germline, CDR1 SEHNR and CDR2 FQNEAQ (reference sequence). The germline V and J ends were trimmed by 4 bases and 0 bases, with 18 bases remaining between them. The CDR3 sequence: CASSSPGPTALNTEAFF. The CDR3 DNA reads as TGTGCCAGCAGCTCCCCTGGACCCACCGCGCTGAACACTGAAGCTTTCTTT.

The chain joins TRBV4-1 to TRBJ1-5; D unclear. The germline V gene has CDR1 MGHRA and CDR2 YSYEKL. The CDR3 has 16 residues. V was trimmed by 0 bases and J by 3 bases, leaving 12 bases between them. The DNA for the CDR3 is TGCGCCAGCAGCCAAGACAGAGGGCTGGTCAATCAGCCCCAGCATTTT. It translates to CASSQDRGLVNQPQHF.

CDR3: CASSSRGSGRGYTF. The CDR3 DNA reads TGTGCCAGCAGTTCCAGGGGCTCCGGACGCGGCTACACCTTC. The rearrangement joins TRBV12-3 or TRBV12-4 to TRBJ1-2; D is perhaps TRBD1 (6 bases). The CDR3 runs 14 residues. V shed 4 bases and J shed 8 bases, with 17 bases lying between them.

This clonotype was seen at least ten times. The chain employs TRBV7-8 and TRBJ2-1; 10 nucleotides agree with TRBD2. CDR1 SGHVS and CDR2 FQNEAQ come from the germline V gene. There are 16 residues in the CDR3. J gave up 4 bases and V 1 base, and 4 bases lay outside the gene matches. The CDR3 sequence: CASSLETSGTYNEQFF. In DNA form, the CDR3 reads TGTGCCAGCAGCTTAGAAACTAGCGGGACTTACAATGAGCAGTTCTTC.

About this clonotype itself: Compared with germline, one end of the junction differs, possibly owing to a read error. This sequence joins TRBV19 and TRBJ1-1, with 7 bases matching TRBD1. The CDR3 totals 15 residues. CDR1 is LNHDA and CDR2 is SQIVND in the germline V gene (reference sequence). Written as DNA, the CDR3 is TGTGCCAGTAGCCTCGACAGGGAGGGGAACGCTGAAGCTTTCTTT. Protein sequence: CASSLDREGNAEAFF.

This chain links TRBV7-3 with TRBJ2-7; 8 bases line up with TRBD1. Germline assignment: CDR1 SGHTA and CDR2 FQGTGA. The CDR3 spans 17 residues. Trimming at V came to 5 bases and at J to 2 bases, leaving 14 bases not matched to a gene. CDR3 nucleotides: TGTGCCAGCAGCCCACCCGTCCGGACAGGGAGGCCCTACGAGCAGTACTTC. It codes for CASSPPVRTGRPYEQYF.

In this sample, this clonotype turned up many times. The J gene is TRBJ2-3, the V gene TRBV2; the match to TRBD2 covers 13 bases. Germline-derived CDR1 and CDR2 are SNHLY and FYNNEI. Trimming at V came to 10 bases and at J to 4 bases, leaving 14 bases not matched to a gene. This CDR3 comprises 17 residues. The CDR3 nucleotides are TGTGCCATCCTTTTACTAGCGGGAGGGCCTAGTTCAGATACGCAGTATTTT. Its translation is CAILLLAGGPSSDTQYF.

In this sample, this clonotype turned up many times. In DNA, the CDR3 is TGTGCCAGCAAACCCGGGGCGGAGACCCAGTACTTC. As protein: CASKPGAETQYF. The chain joins TRBV2 to TRBJ2-5; TRBD1 or TRBD2 may be the D gene (5 bases each). In germline, CDR1 is SNHLY, CDR2 FYNNEI. Trimming took 7 bases from V and 5 from J, leaving 11 bases between them. This CDR3 region has 12 residues.

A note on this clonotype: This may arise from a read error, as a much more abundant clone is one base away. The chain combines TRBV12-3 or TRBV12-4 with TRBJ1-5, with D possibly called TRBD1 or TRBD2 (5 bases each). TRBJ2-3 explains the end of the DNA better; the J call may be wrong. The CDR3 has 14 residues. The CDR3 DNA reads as TGTGCCAGCAGTTTGAGGGGAAGCAATCAGCCCCAGTATTTT. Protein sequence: CASSLRGSNQPQYF.

CDR3 amino acids: CASSPIGGTNYEQYF. CDR3 nucleotide sequence: TGTGCCAGCAGCCCGATTGGGGGTACCAACTACGAGCAGTACTTC. The chain employs TRBV6-1 and TRBJ2-7; D might be TRBD1 or TRBD2, each matching 5 bases. CDR1 MNHNS and CDR2 SASEGT come from the germline V gene. Trimming removed 6 bases at V and 3 bases at J, with 18 bases between. The CDR3 has 15 amino acids.

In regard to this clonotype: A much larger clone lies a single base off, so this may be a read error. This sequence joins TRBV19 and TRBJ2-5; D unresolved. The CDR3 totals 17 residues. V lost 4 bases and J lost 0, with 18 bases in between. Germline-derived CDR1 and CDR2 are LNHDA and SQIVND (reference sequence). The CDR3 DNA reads TGTGCCAGTAGTAGCTCCACGGTGGACGAGAACCAAGAGACCCAGTACTTC. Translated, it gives CASSSSTVDENQETQYF.

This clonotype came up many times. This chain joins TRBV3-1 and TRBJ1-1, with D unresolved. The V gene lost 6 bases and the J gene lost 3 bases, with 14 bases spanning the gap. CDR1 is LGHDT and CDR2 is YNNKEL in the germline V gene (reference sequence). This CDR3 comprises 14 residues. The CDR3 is CASRPQVLDTEAFF. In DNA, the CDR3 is TGTGCCAGCAGACCCCAAGTTTTGGACACTGAAGCTTTCTTT.

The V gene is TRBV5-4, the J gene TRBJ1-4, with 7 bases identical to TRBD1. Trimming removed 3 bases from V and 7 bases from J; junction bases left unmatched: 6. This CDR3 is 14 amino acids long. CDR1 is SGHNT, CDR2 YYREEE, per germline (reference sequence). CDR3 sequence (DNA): TGTGCCAGCAGCTCAGAGACAGGGAGTGAAAAACTGTTTTTT. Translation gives CASSSETGSEKLFF.

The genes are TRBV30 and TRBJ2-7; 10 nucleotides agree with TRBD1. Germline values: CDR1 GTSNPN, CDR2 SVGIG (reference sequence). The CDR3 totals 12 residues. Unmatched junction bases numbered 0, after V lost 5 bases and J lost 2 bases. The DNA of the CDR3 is TGTGCCTGGGGGACAGGGGCCTACGAGCAGTACTTC. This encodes CAWGTGAYEQYF. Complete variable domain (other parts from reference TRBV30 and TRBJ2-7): SQTIHQWPATLVQPVGSPLSLECTVEGTSNPNLYWYRQAAGRGLQLLFYSVGIGQISSEVPQNLSASRPQDRQFILSSKKLLLSDSGFYLCAWGTGAYEQYFGPGTRLTVT.

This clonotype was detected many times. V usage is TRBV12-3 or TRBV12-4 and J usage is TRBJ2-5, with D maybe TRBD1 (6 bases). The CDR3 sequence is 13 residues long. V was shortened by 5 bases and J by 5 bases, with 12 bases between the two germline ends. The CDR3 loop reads CASSGPRGETQYF. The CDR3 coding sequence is TGTGCCAGCAGTGGCCCGAGGGGGGAGACCCAGTACTTC.

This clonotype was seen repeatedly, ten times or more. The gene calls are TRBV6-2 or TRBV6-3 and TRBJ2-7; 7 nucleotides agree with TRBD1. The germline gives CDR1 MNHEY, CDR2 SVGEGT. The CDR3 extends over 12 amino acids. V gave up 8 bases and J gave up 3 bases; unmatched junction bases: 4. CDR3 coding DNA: TGTGCCAGCCGGGACAGAGGCTACGAGCAGTACTTC. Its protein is CASRDRGYEQYF.

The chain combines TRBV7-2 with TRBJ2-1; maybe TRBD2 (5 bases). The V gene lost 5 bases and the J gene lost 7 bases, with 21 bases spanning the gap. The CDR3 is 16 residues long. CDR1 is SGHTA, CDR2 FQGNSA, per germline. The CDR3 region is CASSILRGSEKNEQFF. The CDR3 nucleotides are TGTGCCAGCAGCATACTTAGAGGGAGTGAGAAAAATGAGCAGTTCTTC.